This entry lists 28 T cell receptor beta chains sequenced from one sample in a study of T cell repertoires in cytomegalovirus infection. What these receptors recognize is not known. TCRdb called the reads again in MiXCR, with one record for every CDR3 protein. The table includes about 920,000 distinct CDR3 sequences, approximately 33% detected once. The sequences come from cultured CD8+ T cells from PBMCs, collected from culture after CMV antigen stimulation. These receptors all stem from a human donor in good health (CMV status not recorded). Some clones in this sample may be carry-over from other donors' samples.

The CDR3 region has the DNA TGTGCCAGCAGCGTAGCCGAGAGGTACACCTTC. This sequence encodes CASSVAERYTF. The chain employs TRBV9 and TRBJ1-2; no clear D gene. This CDR3 spans 11 amino acids. Germline CDR1 SGDLS, CDR2 YYNGEE. V was shortened by 0 bases and J by 11 bases, with 8 bases between the two germline ends.

The DNA for the CDR3 is TGCAGTGCTAGAGATAGTAGAGGAACGGGTGAGCAGTACGTC. It yields the protein CSARDSRGTGEQYV. The chain links TRBV20-1 to TRBJ2-7; D gene uncertain. Per germline, CDR1 DFQATT and CDR2 SNEGSKA (reference sequence). The CDR3 totals 14 residues. The V and J ends lost 0 bases and 7 bases respectively, with 16 bases between them.

The chain is built from TRBV19 and TRBJ2-7, with D perhaps TRBD2 (6 bases). V lost 5 bases and J 7 bases, leaving 15 bases between the germline ends. CDR1 and CDR2 (germline): LNHDA, SQIVND (reference sequence). The CDR3 loop spans 13 amino acids. CDR3: CASSPGLFYEQYF. DNA for the CDR3: TGTGCCAGTAGTCCAGGACTATTTTATGAGCAGTACTTC.

Comment on this clonotype: At one boundary the junction diverges from the germline segment, which might be a read error. J is TRBJ1-1 and V is TRBV15; D perhaps matches TRBD1 (5 bases). The CDR3 loop spans 14 amino acids. In germline, CDR1 is LNHNV, CDR2 YYDKDF (reference sequence). CDR3 residues: CATGRRQMNTEAFF. CDR3 coding DNA: TGTGCCACCGGCAGGCGACAGATGAACACTGAAGCTTTCTTT.

This clonotype was detected only a few times. The rearrangement uses TRBV7-9 and TRBJ1-2; TRBD1 is a possible D gene (6 bases). Germline V CDR1 and CDR2: SEHNR, FQNEAQ (reference sequence). V lost 6 bases, J lost 8 bases, and 19 bases lay in between. The CDR3 loop spans 14 amino acids. CDR3 DNA sequence: TGTGCCAGCAGGTCAAGGGGGGAGGGAGACGGCTACACCTTC. It translates to CASRSRGEGDGYTF.

The chain employs TRBV12-3 or TRBV12-4 and TRBJ2-7, with D unclear. Trimming took 3 bases from V and 0 from J, leaving 12 bases between them. CDR3 length: 15 residues. This chain's CDR3 is CASSFSATGSYEQYV. CDR3 nucleotide sequence: TGTGCCAGCAGTTTCTCAGCGACTGGCTCCTACGAGCAGTACGTC.

This sequence joins TRBV7-4 and TRBJ1-5, with TRBD1 identical over 9 bases. V gave up 1 base and J gave up 5 bases; unmatched junction bases: 6. The CDR3 consists of 16 residues. The germline V gene encodes CDR1 SGHVT and CDR2 SQSDAQ. The CDR3 region is CASSLEDRGFHQPQHF. In DNA, the CDR3 is TGTGCCAGCAGCTTAGAGGACAGGGGTTTCCATCAGCCCCAGCATTTT.

The chain uses TRBV27 and TRBJ1-2, with D unresolved. The V and J ends lost 6 bases and 4 bases respectively, with 9 bases between them. This CDR3 is 12 amino acids long. Germline assignment: CDR1 MNHEY and CDR2 SMNVEV (reference sequence). In DNA form, the CDR3 reads TGTGCCAGCAGAGCAAGTTTCTATGGCTACACCTTC. This codes for CASRASFYGYTF.

This sequence joins TRBV2 and TRBJ2-3; D possibly corresponds to TRBD2 (5 bases). V dropped 8 bases and J dropped 2 bases, with 8 bases sitting between them. CDR1 and CDR2 from the germline V gene are SNHLY and FYNNEI. The CDR3 contains 12 residues. The CDR3 spells CASEGFTDTQYF. In DNA form, the CDR3 reads TGTGCCAGCGAGGGCTTCACAGATACGCAGTATTTT.

This clonotype appeared many times. This chain links TRBV7-8 with TRBJ1-5, with 7 bases aligning to TRBD1. Trimming at V came to 5 bases and at J to 2 bases, leaving 9 bases not matched to a gene. The CDR3 runs to 16 residues. The V gene's germline CDR1 is SGHVS and CDR2 FQNEAQ. In DNA, the CDR3 is TGTGCCAGCAGCAATGACAGGGAGGTTCGCAATCAGCCCCAGCATTTT. The encoded protein is CASSNDREVRNQPQHF. Based on the CDR3 plus reference TRBV7-8 and TRBJ1-5, the full variable domain is GAGVSQSPRYKVAKRGQDVALRCDPISGHVSLFWYQQALGQGPEFLTYFQNEAQLDKSGLPSDRFFAERPEGSVSTLKIQRTQQEDSAVYLCASSNDREVRNQPQHFGDGTRLSIL.

The chain recombines TRBV18 with TRBJ2-7; D is perhaps TRBD1 (6 bases). CDR1 and CDR2 (germline): KGHSH, LQKENI. With 3 bases removed from V and 3 bases from J, the gap between germline ends came to 15 bases. The CDR3 is made up of 15 amino acids. CDR3 DNA: TGTGCCAGCTCACCTGAGGCAGGGGATGACTACGAGCAGTACGTC. Its protein product is CASSPEAGDDYEQYV.

This clonotype was picked up a small number of times. This chain uses TRBV10-3 with TRBJ2-7; 14 bases match TRBD2. CDR1 is ENHRY, CDR2 SYGVKD, per germline. The CDR3 contains 17 residues. V shed 6 bases and J 4 bases; nucleotides not matched to a gene: 11. DNA of the CDR3: TGTGCCATCAGCTCGGGACTAGCGGGGGAGAACACTTACGAGCAGTACTTC. Protein sequence: CAISSGLAGENTYEQYF.

This clonotype was seen at least ten times. V and J are TRBV7-8 and TRBJ2-5; D is undetermined. Germline CDR1 is SGHVS and CDR2 is FQNEAQ. Trimming removed 2 bases from V and 1 base from J, with 8 bases in between. This CDR3 region has 14 residues. The CDR3 nucleotides read TGTGCCAGCAGCTTACTGACCATCCAAGAGACCCAGTACTTC. Translating it yields CASSLLTIQETQYF.

This chain joins TRBV6-6 and TRBJ2-1; D not certain. The germline CDR1 and CDR2 sequences are MNHNY and SVGAGI (reference sequence). The V gene lost 4 bases and the J gene lost 8 bases, with 6 bases spanning the gap. CDR3 size: 11 residues. The CDR3 loop reads CASSSYYEQFF. The CDR3 DNA reads as TGTGCCAGCAGTTCCTATTATGAGCAGTTCTTC.

This clonotype was recorded at least ten times. This chain links TRBV7-8 with TRBJ2-7; D not certain. CDR3 length equals 16 residues. Germline V lookup: CDR1 SGHVS, CDR2 FQNEAQ. The germline V and J ends were trimmed by 5 bases and 3 bases, with 20 bases remaining between them. This CDR3 reads CASSKIRQNSDYEQYF. The CDR3 DNA is TGTGCCAGCAGCAAAATTCGCCAGAACTCAGACTACGAGCAGTACTTC. The whole variable domain, remainder taken from reference TRBV7-8 and TRBJ2-7, is GAGVSQSPRYKVAKRGQDVALRCDPISGHVSLFWYQQALGQGPEFLTYFQNEAQLDKSGLPSDRFFAERPEGSVSTLKIQRTQQEDSAVYLCASSKIRQNSDYEQYFGPGTRLTVT.

This clonotype has more than one count but fewer than ten. The chain joins TRBV27 to TRBJ2-3; TRBD2 matches 9 bases. Per the germline V gene, CDR1 is MNHEY and CDR2 is SMNVEV (reference sequence). The CDR3 has 16 amino acids. V lost 5 bases and J lost 6; bases outside the gene matches: 12. CDR3 amino acids: CASSPLVGGGEDTQYF. As DNA, the CDR3 is TGTGCCAGCAGTCCCTTAGTCGGCGGGGGGGAGGATACGCAGTATTTT.

The gene calls are TRBV20-1 and TRBJ1-1; 7 nucleotides line up with TRBD1. The CDR3 totals 15 residues. Germline values: CDR1 DFQATT, CDR2 SNEGSKA (reference sequence). The ends lost 2 bases at V and 1 base at J; junction bases unmatched: 7. The CDR3, as DNA: TGCAGTGCTAGAATCATGGACAGGCCGAACACTGAAGCTTTCTTT. Its protein is CSARIMDRPNTEAFF.

This clonotype showed up just a few times. The CDR3 loop reads CASSLWDLSLYGYTF. The CDR3 DNA is TGTGCCAGCAGTTTATGGGACCTTTCCCTCTATGGCTACACCTTC. The chain combines TRBV28 with TRBJ1-2, with D unclear. The CDR3 runs 15 residues. Germline V gives CDR1 MDHEN, CDR2 SYDVKM. The germline V and J ends were trimmed by 0 bases and 4 bases, with 12 bases remaining between them.

This clonotype was observed once. One end of the junction fails to match germline, which may point to a read error. The chain carries TRBV12-3 or TRBV12-4 and TRBJ1-1; D not certain. The CDR3 is 13 residues long. CDR3 nucleotides: TGTACCAGCAGTCACACTTCAAACACTGAAGCTTTCTTT. The encoded protein is CTSSHTSNTEAFF.

CDR3 in amino acids: CASSQELGTYEQYF. In nucleotides, the CDR3 is TGCGCCAGCAGCCAAGAACTGGGAACCTACGAGCAGTACTTC. The V call is TRBV4-3, the J call TRBJ2-7, with D unresolved. The CDR3 sequence is 14 residues long. Germline V gene lookup returns CDR1 LGHNA and CDR2 YSLEER. V lost 0 bases and J lost 2, with 8 bases in between.

This clonotype has only a few counts. The V and J genes are TRBV7-6 and TRBJ1-2; D remains ambiguous. CDR1 and CDR2 (germline): SGHVS, FNYEAQ. The CDR3 has 14 amino acids. Trimming took off 3 bases at V and 8 bases at J, with 16 bases between the two ends. The CDR3 sequence: CASSLVGIGRGYTF. CDR3 coding DNA: TGTGCCAGCAGCTTGGTAGGGATCGGAAGAGGCTACACCTTC.

The CDR3 nucleotides are TGTGCCAGCAGCGTAGACTATCGAGACAGCACTGAAGCTTTCTTT. Its protein product is CASSVDYRDSTEAFF. This chain joins TRBV9 and TRBJ1-1; D may be TRBD1 (5 bases). The CDR3 is 15 amino acids. Germline lookup yields CDR1 SGDLS and CDR2 YYNGEE. The V end lost 0 bases, the J end lost 4 bases, and 13 bases lay between the germline ends.

The chain couples TRBV27 to TRBJ1-2, with D unresolved. The CDR3 runs to 14 residues. Between the trimmed V and J ends, which lost 0 bases and 5 bases, there was a span of 10 bases. Per germline, CDR1 MNHEY and CDR2 SMNVEV (reference sequence). DNA of the CDR3: TGTGCCAGCAGTTTATCGCCCCACCTTTATGGCTACACCTTC. Protein sequence: CASSLSPHLYGYTF.

This clonotype has more than one count but fewer than ten. The genes are TRBV12-3 or TRBV12-4 and TRBJ2-1; the D gene is possibly TRBD2 (6 bases). The CDR3 runs to 17 residues. Trimming took 6 bases from V and 5 from J, leaving 23 bases between them. CDR3 DNA sequence: TGTGCCAGCAGCTCCTTCGGCTGGGGGGTTCTAGACAATGAGCAGTTCTTC. Residues: CASSSFGWGVLDNEQFF.

This clonotype was counted between two and nine times. The chain has TRBV3-1 and TRBJ2-5; D remains unclear. Germline CDR1 LGHDT, CDR2 YNNKEL (reference sequence). With 2 bases removed from V and 2 bases from J, the gap between germline ends came to 9 bases. The CDR3 consists of 14 residues. The CDR3 loop is CASSQPDIQETQYF. The DNA of the CDR3 is TGTGCCAGCAGCCAACCAGATATTCAAGAGACCCAGTACTTC.

There are a few counts of this clonotype. The chain has TRBV27 and TRBJ2-3, with no clear D. Trimming cost V 2 bases and J 2 bases, with 14 bases left between them. CDR1 and CDR2 from the germline V gene are MNHEY and SMNVEV (reference sequence). This CDR3 is built from 16 residues. CDR3 protein: CASSLDGQLFTDTQYF. The CDR3 bases are TGTGCCAGCAGTTTAGATGGTCAGTTGTTCACAGATACGCAGTATTTT.

V is TRBV20-1 and J is TRBJ2-2, with D hard to call. The CDR3 runs 12 residues. V shed 5 bases and J shed 0 bases, with 4 bases lying between them. Germline CDR1 DFQATT, CDR2 SNEGSKA (reference sequence). CDR3 sequence (DNA): TGCAGTGCTTCTACGAACACCGGGGAGCTGTTTTTT. Its protein product is CSASTNTGELFF.

The chain employs TRBV2 and TRBJ2-1; TRBD2 agrees at 7 bases. Germline CDR1 SNHLY, CDR2 FYNNEI. With 6 bases clipped from V and 7 bases from J, the junction kept 9 bases outside the gene matches. CDR3 length: 14 residues. The CDR3 here is CASSPLAGENEQFF. CDR3 DNA: TGTGCCAGCAGCCCGTTGGCGGGGGAAAATGAGCAGTTCTTC.